A selection of T cell receptor beta chains follows, all from one sample in a study of shared clonotypes between healthy human individuals. The repertoire was sequenced with immunoSEQ multiplex PCR; TCRdb's copy has only in-frame clones and lacks some. The sample lists approximately 500,000 clones, about 95% occurring once. Sample: naive CD4+ T cells sorted from blood. The receptors stem from a young woman in good health. The CDR3 runs from the conserved cysteine through the conserved F or W. The D gene is left open where the match is weak. The size entry is marked missing in some rows and otherwise reads once, few, many or a size class.

j_gene: TRBJ1-1
d_gene: .
abundance: once
v_gene: TRBV18
CDR3aa: CASSPPKGGTEAFF
CDR3nt: TGTGCCAGCTCACCACCGAAGGGGGGCACTGAAGCTTTCTTT

j_gene: TRBJ1-3
d_gene: TRBD1
abundance: .
v_gene: TRBV2
CDR3aa: CASSRDRDFSGNTIYF
CDR3nt: TGTGCCAGCAGCCGGGACAGGGATTTCTCTGGAAACACCATATATTTT

j_gene: TRBJ1-3
d_gene: TRBD1
abundance: .
v_gene: TRBV19
CDR3aa: CATGQFLSSGNTIYF
CDR3nt: TGTGCCACGGGACAGTTCTTGAGCTCTGGAAACACCATATATTTT

j_gene: TRBJ2-7
d_gene: .
abundance: .
v_gene: TRBV2
CDR3aa: CASSEVGYEQYF
CDR3nt: TGTGCCAGCAGTGAAGTAGGATACGAGCAGTACTTC

j_gene: TRBJ2-7
d_gene: .
abundance: .
v_gene: TRBV29-1
CDR3aa: CSGTNGGAYYEQYF
CDR3nt: TGCAGCGGGACCAACGGCGGGGCCTATTACGAGCAGTACTTC

j_gene: TRBJ1-1
d_gene: .
abundance: .
v_gene: TRBV18
CDR3aa: CASSPPGAGRESEAFF
CDR3nt: TGTGCCAGCTCACCACCCGGGGCGGGTAGGGAATCCGAAGCTTTCTTT

j_gene: TRBJ1-1
d_gene: .
abundance: .
v_gene: TRBV6-5
CDR3aa: CASSYSGGRNTEAFF
CDR3nt: TGTGCCAGCAGTTACTCGGGAGGGAGGAACACTGAAGCTTTCTTT

j_gene: TRBJ1-4
d_gene: .
abundance: .
v_gene: TRBV7-2
CDR3aa: CASSLRGVAFPINEKLFF
CDR3nt: TGTGCCAGCAGCTTAAGGGGGGTGGCCTTCCCCATCAATGAAAAACTGTTTTTT

j_gene: TRBJ2-2
d_gene: TRBD2
abundance: once
v_gene: TRBV30
CDR3aa: CAWSPPTSGRPRTGELFF
CDR3nt: TGTGCCTGGAGTCCCCCGACTAGCGGGAGGCCCCGCACCGGGGAGCTGTTTTTT

j_gene: TRBJ1-1
d_gene: TRBD1
abundance: once
v_gene: TRBV28
CDR3aa: CASSSGQPTEAFF
CDR3nt: TGTGCCAGCAGTTCGGGACAGCCTACTGAAGCTTTCTTT

j_gene: TRBJ2-7
d_gene: .
abundance: once
v_gene: TRBV5-1
CDR3aa: CASSWFLGSVSSYEQYF
CDR3nt: TGCGCCAGCAGCTGGTTTCTGGGTAGCGTGAGCTCCTACGAGCAGTACTTC

j_gene: TRBJ2-7
d_gene: .
abundance: .
v_gene: TRBV15
CDR3aa: CATSRDPGPTEQYF
CDR3nt: TGTGCCACCAGCAGAGATCCAGGGCCGACTGAGCAGTACTTC

j_gene: TRBJ1-2
d_gene: TRBD1
abundance: .
v_gene: TRBV28
CDR3aa: CASYQTGGSWGYTF
CDR3nt: TGTGCCAGCTATCAGACAGGGGGATCTTGGGGCTACACCTTC

j_gene: TRBJ2-5
d_gene: .
abundance: once
v_gene: TRBV7-6
CDR3aa: CASSVPLVRSNQYF
CDR3nt: TGTGCCAGCAGTGTGCCGTTAGTTAGGAGTAACCAGTACTTC

j_gene: TRBJ2-3
d_gene: TRBD1
abundance: .
v_gene: TRBV5-1
CDR3aa: CASSSQGAGTDTQYF
CDR3nt: TGCGCCAGCAGCTCCCAGGGGGCTGGGACAGATACGCAGTATTTT

j_gene: TRBJ2-1
d_gene: .
abundance: .
v_gene: TRBV29-1
CDR3aa: CSVEGEESSNEQFF
CDR3nt: TGCAGCGTTGAAGGAGAGGAAAGCTCCAATGAGCAGTTCTTC

j_gene: TRBJ2-7
d_gene: TRBD2
abundance: .
v_gene: TRBV6-5
CDR3aa: CASSRSGGILEQYF
CDR3nt: TGTGCCAGCAGCAGGAGCGGGGGGATATTGGAGCAGTACTTC

j_gene: TRBJ2-1
d_gene: TRBD1
abundance: .
v_gene: TRBV15
CDR3aa: CATSRTGQGSTYNEQFF
CDR3nt: TGTGCCACCAGCAGGACAGGACAGGGAAGTACCTACAATGAGCAGTTCTTC

j_gene: TRBJ1-1
d_gene: .
abundance: .
v_gene: TRBV5-1
CDR3aa: CASSLGGVRGANTEAFF
CDR3nt: TGCGCCAGCAGCTTGGGAGGGGTGCGGGGTGCCAACACTGAAGCTTTCTTT

j_gene: TRBJ2-7
d_gene: TRBD2
abundance: .
v_gene: TRBV19
CDR3aa: CASRTSGDGEQYF
CDR3nt: TGTGCCAGTAGAACTAGCGGGGATGGCGAGCAGTACTTC

j_gene: TRBJ1-3
d_gene: TRBD1
abundance: .
v_gene: TRBV29-1
CDR3aa: CSVRTGAGNTIYF
CDR3nt: TGCAGCGTTCGGACAGGGGCTGGAAACACCATATATTTT

j_gene: TRBJ1-3
d_gene: .
abundance: .
v_gene: TRBV28
CDR3aa: CASSLKSPPTIYF
CDR3nt: TGTGCCAGCAGTTTGAAATCCCCACCCACCATATATTTT

j_gene: TRBJ2-5
d_gene: .
abundance: .
v_gene: TRBV2
CDR3aa: CASSKQGGETQYF
CDR3nt: TGTGCCAGCAGTAAACAGGGAGGAGAGACCCAGTACTTC

j_gene: TRBJ2-2
d_gene: .
abundance: .
v_gene: TRBV28
CDR3aa: CASKPRGTGELFF
CDR3nt: TGTGCCAGCAAACCCAGGGGAACCGGGGAGCTGTTTTTT

j_gene: TRBJ2-1
d_gene: TRBD2
abundance: .
v_gene: TRBV11-3
CDR3aa: CASSLDEGSGIGEQFF
CDR3nt: TGTGCCAGCAGCTTAGATGAAGGGAGCGGGATTGGTGAGCAGTTCTTC

j_gene: TRBJ1-5
d_gene: TRBD1
abundance: .
v_gene: TRBV6-5
CDR3aa: CASSRDRGFNQPQHF
CDR3nt: TGTGCCAGCAGCCGGGACAGGGGGTTCAATCAGCCCCAGCATTTT

j_gene: TRBJ1-4
d_gene: .
abundance: .
v_gene: TRBV5-1
CDR3aa: CASTRQPNEKLFF
CDR3nt: TGCGCCAGCACCCGACAACCTAATGAAAAACTGTTTTTT

j_gene: TRBJ1-5
d_gene: .
abundance: .
v_gene: TRBV11-3
CDR3aa: CASSLPDSGTSPGPQHF
CDR3nt: TGTGCCAGCAGCTTACCAGACTCCGGGACAAGCCCCGGGCCCCAGCATTTT

j_gene: TRBJ2-7
d_gene: TRBD2
abundance: .
v_gene: TRBV18
CDR3aa: CASSPPGRLADSYEQYF
CDR3nt: TGTGCCAGCTCACCGCCGGGAAGACTAGCGGACTCCTACGAGCAGTACTTC

j_gene: TRBJ1-1
d_gene: .
abundance: .
v_gene: TRBV30
CDR3aa: CAWGGGGWNTEAFF
CDR3nt: TGTGCCTGGGGGGGTGGAGGATGGAACACTGAAGCTTTCTTT

j_gene: TRBJ1-1
d_gene: .
abundance: .
v_gene: TRBV4-1
CDR3aa: CASSRGGGANTEAFF
CDR3nt: TGCGCCAGCAGCCGTGGAGGAGGGGCGAACACTGAAGCTTTCTTT

j_gene: TRBJ2-3
d_gene: .
abundance: .
v_gene: TRBV28
CDR3aa: CASSLHPEGTDTQYF
CDR3nt: TGTGCCAGCAGCTTGCACCCAGAGGGCACAGATACGCAGTATTTT

j_gene: TRBJ1-3
d_gene: .
abundance: .
v_gene: TRBV27
CDR3aa: CASSPGPSWAGNTIYF
CDR3nt: TGTGCCAGCAGTCCTGGACCGTCGTGGGCTGGAAACACCATATATTTT

j_gene: TRBJ1-1
d_gene: .
abundance: .
v_gene: TRBV28
CDR3aa: CASSLGTPLRAFF
CDR3nt: TGTGCCAGCAGTTTAGGGACGCCCCTTCGCGCTTTCTTT

j_gene: TRBJ2-5
d_gene: TRBD1
abundance: .
v_gene: TRBV7-9
CDR3aa: CASSEGQGGETQYF
CDR3nt: TGTGCCAGCAGCGAAGGACAGGGGGGAGAGACCCAGTACTTC

j_gene: TRBJ2-7
d_gene: .
abundance: .
v_gene: TRBV7-3
CDR3aa: CASSSGGQGTDEQYF
CDR3nt: TGTGCCAGCAGCTCCGGCGGGCAGGGGACGGACGAGCAGTACTTC

j_gene: TRBJ2-2
d_gene: TRBD1
abundance: .
v_gene: TRBV7-3
CDR3aa: CASSRTGTGNTGELFF
CDR3nt: TGTGCCAGCAGCCGTACCGGGACAGGGAACACCGGGGAGCTGTTTTTT

j_gene: TRBJ2-1
d_gene: .
abundance: .
v_gene: TRBV18
CDR3aa: CASSPNEQFF
CDR3nt: TGTGCCAGCTCACCCAATGAGCAGTTCTTC

j_gene: TRBJ2-2
d_gene: TRBD2
abundance: .
v_gene: TRBV7-9
CDR3aa: CASSLISAGVANTGELFF
CDR3nt: TGTGCCAGCAGCTTAATCTCGGCGGGGGTCGCGAACACCGGGGAGCTGTTTTTT

j_gene: TRBJ2-1
d_gene: TRBD1
abundance: .
v_gene: TRBV5-4
CDR3aa: CASSLGGKSTYNEQFF
CDR3nt: TGTGCCAGCAGCTTAGGGGGCAAATCCACCTACAATGAGCAGTTCTTC

j_gene: TRBJ1-6
d_gene: .
abundance: .
v_gene: TRBV7-9
CDR3aa: CASSLGQGGYSPLHF
CDR3nt: TGTGCCAGCAGCTTAGGCCAGGGTGGGTATTCACCCCTCCACTTT

j_gene: TRBJ2-3
d_gene: .
abundance: .
v_gene: TRBV2
CDR3aa: CASSQEDINTDTQYF
CDR3nt: TGTGCCAGCAGTCAGGAGGATATCAACACAGATACGCAGTATTTT

j_gene: TRBJ2-7
d_gene: .
abundance: once
v_gene: TRBV19
CDR3aa: CASSTPGRSTYEQYF
CDR3nt: TGTGCCAGTAGTACTCCGGGACGGAGTACCTACGAGCAGTACTTC

j_gene: TRBJ2-7
d_gene: TRBD2
abundance: .
v_gene: TRBV23-1
CDR3aa: CASSLPGGAQYF
CDR3nt: TGCGCCAGCAGCCTCCCGGGAGGTGCCCAGTACTTC

j_gene: TRBJ2-1
d_gene: TRBD1
abundance: once
v_gene: TRBV7-2
CDR3aa: CASSWGQGNYNEQFF
CDR3nt: TGTGCCAGCAGCTGGGGACAGGGGAATTACAATGAGCAGTTCTTC

j_gene: TRBJ1-5
d_gene: .
abundance: .
v_gene: TRBV6-6
CDR3aa: CASSRYSNQPQHF
CDR3nt: TGTGCCAGCAGCCGATATAGCAATCAGCCCCAGCATTTT

j_gene: TRBJ2-1
d_gene: TRBD2
abundance: .
v_gene: TRBV4-1
CDR3aa: CASSLKLAGVGVDEQFF
CDR3nt: TGCGCCAGCAGCCTCAAACTAGCGGGAGTCGGGGTCGATGAGCAGTTCTTC

j_gene: TRBJ2-5
d_gene: TRBD2
abundance: .
v_gene: TRBV15
CDR3aa: CATSRDRVAGVRETQYF
CDR3nt: TGTGCCACCAGCAGAGATCGGGTAGCGGGAGTCAGAGAGACCCAGTACTTC

j_gene: TRBJ1-4
d_gene: .
abundance: .
v_gene: TRBV28
CDR3aa: CASSLPGVNEKLFF
CDR3nt: TGTGCCAGCAGCTTGCCTGGAGTTAATGAAAAACTGTTTTTT

j_gene: TRBJ2-7
d_gene: .
abundance: .
v_gene: TRBV28
CDR3aa: CASSPNPDAGAEQYF
CDR3nt: TGTGCCAGCAGCCCCAATCCGGACGCGGGGGCCGAGCAGTACTTC

j_gene: TRBJ1-2
d_gene: TRBD1
abundance: .
v_gene: TRBV29-1
CDR3aa: CSVEHRGTYGYTF
CDR3nt: TGCAGCGTTGAGCACAGGGGTACCTATGGCTACACCTTC

j_gene: TRBJ1-1
d_gene: .
abundance: .
v_gene: TRBV19
CDR3aa: CASSIDHGGLNTEAFF
CDR3nt: TGTGCCAGTAGTATAGATCACGGGGGGTTGAACACTGAAGCTTTCTTT